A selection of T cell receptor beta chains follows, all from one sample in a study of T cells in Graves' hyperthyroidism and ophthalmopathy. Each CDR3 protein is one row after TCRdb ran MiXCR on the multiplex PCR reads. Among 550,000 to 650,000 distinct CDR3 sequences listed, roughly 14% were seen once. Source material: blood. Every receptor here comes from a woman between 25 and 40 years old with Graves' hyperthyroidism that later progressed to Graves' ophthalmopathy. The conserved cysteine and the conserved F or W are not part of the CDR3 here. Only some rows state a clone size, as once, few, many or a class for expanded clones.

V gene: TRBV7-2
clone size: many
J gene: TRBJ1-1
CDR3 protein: ASSTRPGGTEAF

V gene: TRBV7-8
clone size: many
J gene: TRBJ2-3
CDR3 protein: ASSLGDRGVEGDTQY

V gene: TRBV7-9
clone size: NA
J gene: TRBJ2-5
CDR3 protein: ASSLATSRQETQY

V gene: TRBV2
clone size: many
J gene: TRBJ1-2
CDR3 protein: ASHRVRGYT

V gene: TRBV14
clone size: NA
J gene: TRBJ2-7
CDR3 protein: ASSLLRRLPYEQY

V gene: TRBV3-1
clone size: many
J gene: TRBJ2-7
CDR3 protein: ASSQARGRSEQY

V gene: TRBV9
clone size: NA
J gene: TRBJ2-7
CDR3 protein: ASSVSLREGGEQY

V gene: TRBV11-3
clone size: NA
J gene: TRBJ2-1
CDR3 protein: ASSLGSPIGNEQF

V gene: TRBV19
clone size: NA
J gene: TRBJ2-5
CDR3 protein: ASSIAGGGETQY

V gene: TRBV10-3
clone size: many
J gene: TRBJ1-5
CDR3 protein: AISERMGQNSNQPQH

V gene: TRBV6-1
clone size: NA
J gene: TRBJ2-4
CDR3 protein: ASSTGMGGNIQY

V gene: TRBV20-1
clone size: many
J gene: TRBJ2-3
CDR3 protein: SASLAGERYGADTQY

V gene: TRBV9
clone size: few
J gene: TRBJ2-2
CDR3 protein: ASSVTGLATATGELF

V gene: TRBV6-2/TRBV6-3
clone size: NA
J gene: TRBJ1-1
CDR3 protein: ASSYFPRTVMAMNTEAF

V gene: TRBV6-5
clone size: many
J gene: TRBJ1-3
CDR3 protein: ASSYSGPPDTIY